One sample yielded the 2 T cell receptor beta chains listed below, sequenced in a study of blood T cell repertoires in COVID-19. Data came from immunoSEQ multiplex PCR; TCRdb stores just in-frame clones and leaves some out. The sample contains more than 150,000 clones, 86% of which appear only once. Sequencing was carried out using peripheral blood. The receptors come from a man in his late teens or twenties with acute or convalescent COVID-19.

The rearrangement uses TRBV9 and TRBJ2-6, with TRBD2 as a possible D gene (7 bases). Germline loops: CDR1 SGDLS, CDR2 YYNGEE. The V and J ends lost 4 bases and 0 bases respectively, with 20 bases between them. This CDR3 spans 19 amino acids. The CDR3 sequence is CASSLTLAGAVSGANVLTF. The CDR3 DNA reads TGTGCCAGCAGCCTCACCCTTGCGGGGGCAGTCTCTGGGGCCAACGTCCTGACTTTC.

The V and J genes are TRBV18 and TRBJ2-4; D possibly corresponds to TRBD1 (5 bases). V was shortened by 2 bases and J by 4 bases, with 9 bases between the two germline ends. The germline V gene has CDR1 KGHSH and CDR2 LQKENI. This CDR3 contains 14 residues. CDR3 coding DNA: TGTGCCAGCTCACCATTAGCAGGGAAAAACATTCAGTACTTC. It translates to CASSPLAGKNIQYF.